Following are 3 T cell receptor beta chains from one sample sequenced in a study of T cells in Graves' hyperthyroidism and ophthalmopathy. RNA transcripts served as the template for amplifying TCR beta CDR3 regions. HTBI primers were used for first-round RT-PCR of the TCR CDR3. One entry per CDR3 protein results from TCRdb running MiXCR on the multiplex PCR reads. This sample yields roughly 240,000 distinct CDR3 sequences, of which around 15% are seen a single time; 28% belongs to the top ten. The sample comprised blood. These receptors were collected from a woman under 30 with Graves' ophthalmopathy.

The sample holds many counts of this clonotype. J is TRBJ2-7 and V is TRBV28, with 9 nucleotides matching TRBD1. The CDR3 is 15 amino acids. Looked up from germline, CDR1 is MDHEN and CDR2 is SYDVKM. With V trimmed by 5 bases and J by 3 bases, 8 bases remained unmatched. CDR3: CASSPSGTGYYEQYF. The CDR3 bases are TGTGCCAGCAGTCCCTCCGGGACAGGGTACTACGAGCAGTACTTC.

This clonotype was recorded many times. J is TRBJ1-1 and V is TRBV6-1, with D tentatively TRBD1 (5 bases). V lost 5 bases and J 3 bases, leaving 13 bases between the germline ends. The CDR3 is 14 amino acids. Per the germline V gene, CDR1 is MNHNS and CDR2 is SASEGT. The CDR3: CASSYYPGHTEAFF. The CDR3 DNA reads TGTGCCAGCAGTTATTACCCGGGACACACTGAAGCTTTCTTT.

This clonotype was observed at least ten times. V usage is TRBV19 and J usage is TRBJ2-3; weak D call: TRBD1 (5 bases). Germline CDR1 LNHDA, CDR2 SQIVND (reference sequence). The CDR3 extends over 15 amino acids. Trimming removed 0 bases at V and 3 bases at J, with 10 bases between. CDR3 coding DNA: TGTGCCAGTAGTATAGAGGCAGGGTGGACAGATACGCAGTATTTT. Encoded protein: CASSIEAGWTDTQYF.